A single sample is the source of the 29 T cell receptor beta chains below, sequenced in a study of CD8+ T cells in alopecia areata. The treatment denotes: oral pan-JAK inhibitor, 5-10 mg twice daily. The authors extracted RNA and reverse transcribed it into cDNA as the sequencing template. Here immunoSEQ multiplex PCR was the method, and the copy in TCRdb shows in-frame clones only, minus some. The sample lists 75,000 to 100,000 clones; around 71% were seen once. This specimen consisted of CD8+ T cells sorted from blood, obtained between weeks 44 and 45, from a patient treated with tofacitinib. These receptors were collected from a human donor with alopecia areata.

The V and J genes are TRBV5-4 and TRBJ2-7, with 7 bases aligning to TRBD2. The J segment lost 0 bases and the V segment lost 6 bases, leaving 6 bases of the junction unmatched. CDR3 length: 14 residues. CDR1 and CDR2 from the germline V gene are SGHNT and YYREEE (reference sequence). The CDR3 reads CASTHRDYSYEQYF. The CDR3 nucleotides read TGTGCCAGCACCCACCGGGACTACTCCTACGAGCAGTACTTC. The full variable domain, with the rest looked up from reference TRBV5-4 and TRBJ2-7, is ETGVTQSPTHLIKTRGQQVTLRCSSQSGHNTVSWYQQALGQGPQFIFQYYREEENGRGNFPPRFSGLQFPNYSSELNVNALELDDSALYLCASTHRDYSYEQYFGPGTRLTVT.

This clone was found a few times. The V and J genes are TRBV9 and TRBJ1-2; TRBD1 agrees at 10 bases. This CDR3 has 15 amino acids. Trimming took 3 bases from V and 10 from J; bases not matched to a gene: 12. Germline lookup yields CDR1 SGDLS and CDR2 YYNGEE. The CDR3 spells CASSDDRGRGNDYTF. Written as DNA, the CDR3 is TGTGCCAGCAGCGACGACAGGGGGCGAGGTAATGACTACACCTTC.

This clone came up once. This chain connects TRBV29-1 to TRBJ2-7; D is unresolved. Germline lookup yields CDR1 SQVTM and CDR2 ANQGSEA. The CDR3 has 12 residues. Trimming removed 6 bases from V and 5 bases from J, with 14 bases in between. The CDR3 is CSVRPGWDEQYF. CDR3 bases: TGCAGCGTCCGGCCCGGGTGGGACGAGCAGTACTTC.

There are a few counts of this clone. V and J are TRBV29-1 and TRBJ2-7; 7 bases line up with TRBD1. The ends lost 7 bases at V and 9 bases at J; junction bases unmatched: 15. The V gene's germline CDR1 is SQVTM and CDR2 ANQGSEA. The CDR3 runs to 13 residues. The CDR3 reads CSGWDSERGGQYF. CDR3 DNA: TGCAGCGGCTGGGACAGTGAGCGTGGGGGGCAGTACTTC.

The gene calls are TRBV9 and TRBJ2-3; TRBD1 or TRBD2 may be the D gene (5 bases each). The CDR3 has 14 residues. The V gene lost 0 bases and the J gene lost 2 bases, with 7 bases spanning the gap. The V gene's germline CDR1 is SGDLS and CDR2 YYNGEE. CDR3 sequence: CASSVGGDTDTQYF. As DNA, the CDR3 is TGTGCCAGCAGCGTAGGAGGGGACACAGATACGCAGTATTTT.

The CDR3 spells CASSAGTGDQPQHF. The CDR3, as DNA: TGTGCCAGCAGTGCCGGGACAGGGGATCAGCCCCAGCATTTT. The chain employs TRBV6-5 and TRBJ1-5, with 10 nucleotides matching TRBD1. There are 14 residues in the CDR3. Per germline, CDR1 MNHEY and CDR2 SVGAGI. Trimming took 5 bases from V and 5 from J; bases not matched to a gene: 3.

This clone was recorded only once. This chain connects TRBV4-3 to TRBJ1-5; D remains ambiguous. Trimming stripped 0 bases from V and 12 bases from J, with 12 bases between. CDR1 is LGHNA, CDR2 YSLEER, per germline. CDR3 length: 13 amino acids. As DNA, the CDR3 is TGCGCCAGCAGCCAAGAGAGGAGGGAAGACCAGCATTTT. It is translated as CASSQERREDQHF.

By sample fraction, this clone is medium-sized. The chain uses TRBV28 and TRBJ2-5, with TRBD1 matching over 8 bases. Germline CDR1 reads MDHEN; CDR2 reads SYDVKM. J gave up 9 bases and V 3 bases, and 9 bases lay outside the gene matches. The CDR3 is 14 amino acids. The CDR3 sequence: CASSFATGVKSQYF. The CDR3 nucleotides are TGTGCCAGCAGTTTTGCGACAGGGGTGAAGTCCCAGTACTTC.

V and J are TRBV27 and TRBJ2-2; 10 bases fit TRBD1. V lost 1 base, J lost 5 bases, and 1 base stayed unmatched. This CDR3 contains 15 residues. Germline CDR1 and CDR2: MNHEY and SMNVEV (reference sequence). The CDR3 sequence: CASSLLGQGTGELFF. The DNA of the CDR3 is TGTGCCAGCAGTTTATTGGGACAGGGGACCGGGGAGCTGTTTTTT.

CDR3: CASSSRQGLGTGELFF. CDR3 in DNA: TGTGCCAGCAGCTCACGGCAGGGGTTGGGCACCGGGGAGCTGTTTTTT. This chain uses TRBV13 with TRBJ2-2, with TRBD1 as a possible D gene (6 bases). The CDR3 runs 16 residues. V shed 4 bases and J shed 4 bases, with 16 bases lying between them. Germline values: CDR1 PRHDT, CDR2 FYEKMQ (reference sequence).

The V gene is TRBV7-9, the J gene TRBJ1-2; 7 nucleotides align to TRBD1. V lost 2 bases, J lost 7 bases, and 13 bases stayed unmatched. Germline V gene data show CDR1 as SEHNR and CDR2 as FQNEAQ (reference sequence). The CDR3 is 16 amino acids. The CDR3 coding sequence is TGTGCCAGCAGCTTAAGCGTAGGGGGCCCTTTTGCTGGCTACACCTTC. Amino acid sequence: CASSLSVGGPFAGYTF.

For this clone: Other DNA sequences in the same sample also yield this CDR3. The chain links TRBV4-3 to TRBJ2-7; possible D gene TRBD2, 6 bases. V was trimmed by 1 base and J by 2 bases, leaving 6 bases between them. The CDR3 has 13 residues. The germline gives CDR1 LGHNA, CDR2 YSLEER. The DNA of the CDR3 is TGCGCCAGCAGCCAAGGACTAGCCTACGAGCAGTACTTC. It translates to CASSQGLAYEQYF.

This chain connects TRBV14 to TRBJ2-1; D call uncertain. CDR1 and CDR2 (germline): SGHDN, FVKESK. V was trimmed by 0 bases and J by 3 bases, leaving 15 bases between them. This CDR3 has 17 amino acids. The CDR3 region has the DNA TGTGCCAGCAGCCAAGATGACCCCCGGCCCATCTACAATGAGCAGTTCTTC. Protein sequence: CASSQDDPRPIYNEQFF.

J is TRBJ2-5 and V is TRBV9, with 9 nucleotides matching TRBD1. CDR3 length equals 16 residues. V lost 3 bases and J lost 5; bases outside the gene matches: 11. The germline CDR1 and CDR2 sequences are SGDLS and YYNGEE. The CDR3 bases are TGTGCCAGCAGCGAAAGGGACAGGGCCTTTGGGGAGACCCAGTACTTC. Translating it yields CASSERDRAFGETQYF.

This chain uses TRBV11-2 with TRBJ1-2, with D possibly TRBD1 on 5 matching bases. Deletions cut 6 bases from V and 5 bases from J, with 19 bases between. There are 15 residues in the CDR3. From germline, CDR1 is SGHAT and CDR2 FQNNGV. The CDR3 DNA is TGTGCCAGCAGTCAAATTCCGGGACCGCCATATGGCTACACCTTC. It is translated as CASSQIPGPPYGYTF.

Worth noting for this clone: This may arise from a read error, as a much more abundant clone is one base away. The chain has TRBV7-2 and TRBJ1-1, with D possibly being TRBD1 (6 bases). V was clipped by 4 bases and J by 0 bases, with 9 bases between them. The germline gives CDR1 SGHTA, CDR2 FQGNSA. This CDR3 comprises 14 residues. The CDR3 protein is CASSYGQMNTEAFF. As DNA, the CDR3 is TGTGCCAGCAGCTACGGACAGATGAACACTGAAGCTTTCTTT.

This clone has just a few counts. This chain joins TRBV5-1 and TRBJ2-1; 8 bases match TRBD2. With V trimmed by 0 bases and J by 0 bases, 5 bases remained unmatched. Germline CDR1 reads SGHRS; CDR2 reads YFSETQ. There are 17 residues in the CDR3. The CDR3 loop reads CASSLGAGGTSYNEQFF. The CDR3 coding sequence is TGCGCCAGCAGCTTGGGCGCGGGGGGCACCTCCTACAATGAGCAGTTCTTC. The variable domain in full, with the rest retrieved from reference TRBV5-1 and TRBJ2-1, is KAGVTQTPRYLIKTRGQQVTLSCSPISGHRSVSWYQQTPGQGLQFLFEYFSETQRNKGNFPGRFSGRQFSNSRSEMNVSTLELGDSALYLCASSLGAGGTSYNEQFFGPGTRLTVL.

The genes are TRBV15 and TRBJ1-6; weak D call: TRBD1 (5 bases). This CDR3 contains 12 residues. V was trimmed by 8 bases and J by 10 bases, leaving 12 bases between them. Germline CDR1 and CDR2: LNHNV and YYDKDF (reference sequence). The CDR3 DNA follows: TGTGCCACCTCCAAAGGGGAATCACCCCTCCACTTT. Its translation: CATSKGESPLHF.

The V gene is TRBV11-2, the J gene TRBJ1-1, with D possibly being TRBD1 (6 bases). Germline CDR1 SGHAT, CDR2 FQNNGV. CDR3 length equals 15 residues. Trimming pared 2 bases from V and 1 base from J, leaving 11 bases between. CDR3 protein: CASSLTVQGNTEAFF. In nucleotides, the CDR3 is TGTGCCAGCAGCTTAACGGTACAGGGGAACACTGAAGCTTTCTTT.

V and J are TRBV7-3 and TRBJ1-1, with D perhaps matching TRBD1 (6 bases). Per the germline V gene, CDR1 is SGHTA and CDR2 is FQGTGA. The V gene lost 2 bases and the J gene lost 3 bases, with 7 bases spanning the gap. This CDR3 has 13 amino acids. CDR3 in amino acids: CASSLGGHTEAFF. As DNA, the CDR3 is TGTGCCAGCAGCTTAGGGGGGCACACTGAAGCTTTCTTT.

This sequence joins TRBV5-4 and TRBJ1-1; D not certain. Trimming removed 4 bases from V and 3 bases from J, with 10 bases in between. This CDR3 comprises 13 residues. The germline CDR1 and CDR2 sequences are SGHNT and YYREEE (reference sequence). CDR3 bases: TGTGCCAGCAGCCCTAGGGCTGACACTGAAGCTTTCTTT. Translation gives CASSPRADTEAFF.

The J gene is TRBJ2-5, the V gene TRBV4-3, with 7 bases identical to TRBD1. CDR1 is LGHNA and CDR2 is YSLEER in the germline V gene. CDR3 length: 17 amino acids. With 0 bases clipped from V and 2 bases from J, the junction kept 9 bases outside the gene matches. The CDR3 region is CASSQDWATGRQETQYF. DNA of the CDR3: TGCGCCAGCAGCCAAGATTGGGCGACAGGGCGACAAGAGACCCAGTACTTC.

This rearrangement joins TRBV29-1 to TRBJ1-4; D is possibly TRBD1 (5 bases). V was trimmed by 7 bases and J by 4 bases, leaving 10 bases between them. Germline V gene sequence: CDR1 SQVTM, CDR2 ANQGSEA. This CDR3 spans 12 amino acids. The CDR3 is CSGTGDNEKLFF. In DNA, the CDR3 is TGCAGCGGGACGGGGGATAATGAAAAACTGTTTTTT. Based on the CDR3 plus reference TRBV29-1 and TRBJ1-4, the full variable domain is SAVISQKPSRDICQRGTSLTIQCQVDSQVTMMFWYRQQPGQSLTLIATANQGSEATYESGFVIDKFPISRPNLTFSTLTVSNMSPEDSSIYLCSGTGDNEKLFFGSGTQLSVL.

The J gene is TRBJ1-2, the V gene TRBV27; 9 nucleotides align to TRBD1. V trimming: 3 bases; J trimming: 2 bases; junction bases outside the gene matches: 7. The germline V gene encodes CDR1 MNHEY and CDR2 SMNVEV (reference sequence). The CDR3 runs 16 residues. For the CDR3, the DNA is TGTGCCAGCAGTTTCTCCGGGACAGGGTCAAACTATGGCTACACCTTC. Amino acid sequence: CASSFSGTGSNYGYTF.

The chain is built from TRBV7-3 and TRBJ2-3; no clear D. This CDR3 spans 15 amino acids. Germline assignment: CDR1 SGHTA and CDR2 FQGTGA. V lost 4 bases and J lost 0, with 11 bases in between. The CDR3 sequence: CASSSLADSTDTQYF. CDR3 bases: TGTGCCAGCAGCTCTCTCGCAGACAGCACAGATACGCAGTATTTT.

The V and J genes are TRBV4-3 and TRBJ2-7; D is unclear. The CDR3 is made up of 14 amino acids. Trimming stripped 2 bases from V and 1 base from J, with 9 bases between. Germline lookup yields CDR1 LGHNA and CDR2 YSLEER. The CDR3 region has the DNA TGCGCCAGCAGCCAACACTCGCAATCCTACGAGCAGTACTTC. This sequence encodes CASSQHSQSYEQYF.

CDR3 in amino acids: CASSLDNYEQYF. The CDR3 coding sequence is TGTGCCAGCAGCTTAGATAACTACGAGCAGTACTTC. The chain employs TRBV11-2 and TRBJ2-7; D ambiguous. In germline, CDR1 is SGHAT, CDR2 FQNNGV. This CDR3 has 12 residues. Trimming cost V 0 bases and J 3 bases, with 3 bases left between them. Filled out from reference TRBV11-2 and TRBJ2-7, the complete variable domain reads EAGVAQSPRYKIIEKRQSVAFWCNPISGHATLYWYQQILGQGPKLLIQFQNNGVVDDSQLPKDRFSAERLKGVDSTLKIQPAKLEDSAVYLCASSLDNYEQYFGPGTRLTVT.

This chain connects TRBV2 to TRBJ2-7, with D perhaps being TRBD1 or TRBD2 (5 bases each). Trimming took 8 bases from V and 1 from J, leaving 18 bases between them. The CDR3 is made up of 15 amino acids. Germline CDR1 and CDR2: SNHLY and FYNNEI. CDR3 sequence reads: CASPPRGTESYEQYF. The CDR3, as DNA: TGTGCCAGCCCTCCACGGGGCACGGAATCCTACGAGCAGTACTTC.

The V and J genes are TRBV4-3 and TRBJ2-7; 12 positions agree with TRBD2. CDR3 length equals 15 residues. J was trimmed by 7 bases and V by 2 bases; bases with no gene match: 6. CDR1 is LGHNA and CDR2 is YSLEER in the germline V gene. The CDR3 loop reads CASSQILAGGEEQYF. The CDR3 DNA reads as TGCGCCAGCAGCCAAATACTAGCGGGGGGTGAGGAGCAGTACTTC.